The 5 T cell receptor beta chains given below trace back to one sample, sequenced in a study of blood T cells in healthy people across ages. Together with a sample-barcoded 5' primer, a J-beta primer mix was included in a second PCR lasting 7 to 11 cycles. A single record per CDR3 protein comes from TCRdb applying MiXCR to the 5' RACE reads. The sample has some 1.5 million distinct CDR3 sequences, under 55% seen once; the top ten hold more than 4%. Sequenced material: blood. The receptors come from a young woman in good health.

This clonotype appeared once. The V call is TRBV5-5, the J call TRBJ1-2; 7 positions match TRBD1. The germline V gene has CDR1 SGHKS and CDR2 YYEKEE (reference sequence). The length of the CDR3 is 13 residues. The V and J ends lost 2 bases and 9 bases, in that order; junction bases with no gene match: 7. CDR3 in amino acids: CASSFRQGGSYTF. In nucleotides, the CDR3 is TGTGCCAGCAGCTTTCGACAGGGAGGAAGCTACACCTTC.

This clonotype was found a few times. The V and J genes are TRBV29-1 and TRBJ1-1; tentative D call: TRBD1 (6 bases). Germline V gene data show CDR1 as SQVTM and CDR2 as ANQGSEA. This CDR3 region has 13 residues. The ends were cut back, 7 bases at V and 4 bases at J, with 16 bases in the middle. The CDR3 coding sequence is TGCAGCGGATCACAGGGCCTCGGCACTGAAGCTTTCTTT. The encoded protein is CSGSQGLGTEAFF.

Only a few counts were recorded for this clonotype. The rearrangement links TRBV7-2 to TRBJ2-7; the match to TRBD1 covers 7 bases. From germline, CDR1 is SGHTA and CDR2 FQGNSA. The CDR3 length is 14 residues. Unmatched junction bases numbered 13, after V lost 2 bases and J lost 12 bases. The CDR3 region is CASSLNLPGGIGYF. CDR3 nucleotide sequence: TGTGCCAGCAGCTTAAATCTTCCAGGGGGAATTGGGTACTTC.

The J gene is TRBJ2-5, the V gene TRBV20-1; TRBD1 matches 8 bases. The CDR3 sequence is 14 residues long. The germline V gene encodes CDR1 DFQATT and CDR2 SNEGSKA (reference sequence). CDR3 protein: CSIGQGAFQETQYF. The CDR3, as DNA: TGCAGCATCGGACAGGGAGCTTTCCAAGAGACCCAGTACTTC.

Here the CDR3 DNA reads TGTGCCAGCAGTTATGCGACCACTGAAGCTTTCTTT. It codes for CASSYATTEAFF. The chain has TRBV6-2 or TRBV6-3 and TRBJ1-1; D unresolved. CDR3 size: 12 residues. The germline gives CDR1 MNHEY, CDR2 SVGEGT. The V and J ends lost 3 bases and 4 bases respectively, with 6 bases between them.